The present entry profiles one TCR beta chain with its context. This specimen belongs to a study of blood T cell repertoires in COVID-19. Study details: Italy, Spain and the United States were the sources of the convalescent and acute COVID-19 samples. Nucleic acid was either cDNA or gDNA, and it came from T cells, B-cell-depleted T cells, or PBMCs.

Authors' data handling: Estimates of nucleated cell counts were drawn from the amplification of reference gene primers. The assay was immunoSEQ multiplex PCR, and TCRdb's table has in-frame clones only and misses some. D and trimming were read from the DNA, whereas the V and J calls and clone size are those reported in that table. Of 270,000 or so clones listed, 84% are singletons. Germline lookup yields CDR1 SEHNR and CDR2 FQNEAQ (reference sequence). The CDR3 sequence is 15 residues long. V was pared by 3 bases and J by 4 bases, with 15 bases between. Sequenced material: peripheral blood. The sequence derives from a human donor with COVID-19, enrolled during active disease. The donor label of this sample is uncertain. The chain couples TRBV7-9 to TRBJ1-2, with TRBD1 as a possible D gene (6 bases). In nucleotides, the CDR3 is TGTGCCAGCAGCTTTGCCGGGACAACCTCCTATGGCTACACCTTC. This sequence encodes CASSFAGTTSYGYTF.